The 32 T cell receptor beta chains below all came from one sample that was sequenced in a study of T cells in Graves' hyperthyroidism and ophthalmopathy. Amplification of TCR beta CDR3 regions was performed using RNA transcripts as template. The HTBI primer set was used in a first-round RT-PCR of the TCR CDR3. TCRdb called the multiplex PCR reads again in MiXCR, with one record for every CDR3 protein. The table includes approximately 600,000 distinct CDR3 sequences, less than 25% detected once. Material for sequencing was blood. Source of these receptors: a man in his thirties or forties with Graves' ophthalmopathy.

The chain uses TRBV7-9 and TRBJ2-5; D ambiguous. Germline V gives CDR1 SEHNR, CDR2 FQNEAQ (reference sequence). Trimming took off 5 bases at V and 6 bases at J, with 16 bases between the two ends. The CDR3 sequence is 14 residues long. CDR3 in amino acids: CASSMGTGLKTQYF. The CDR3 nucleotides read TGTGCCAGCAGCATGGGTACCGGGTTGAAGACCCAGTACTTC.

The chain joins TRBV6-6 to TRBJ1-6; D is uncertain. Trimming took off 0 bases at V and 10 bases at J, with 13 bases between the two ends. The germline CDR1 and CDR2 sequences are MNHNY and SVGAGI (reference sequence). This CDR3 spans 15 amino acids. As DNA, the CDR3 is TGTGCCAGCAGTTACTCGAGGGCAAGGGAATCACCCCTCCACTTT. Protein product: CASSYSRARESPLHF.

This clonotype has only a few counts. The chain couples TRBV18 to TRBJ1-2; D unclear. Trimming shortened V by 2 bases and J by 3 bases, and 10 bases separated the two germline ends. The CDR3 has 14 residues. Germline V gene data show CDR1 as KGHSH and CDR2 as LQKENI. CDR3 sequence (DNA): TGTGCCAGCTCACCAGGCCCCGGGGACTATGGCTACACCTTC. Translating gives CASSPGPGDYGYTF.

The J gene is TRBJ1-2, the V gene TRBV6-1; D call uncertain. This CDR3 spans 15 amino acids. V lost 2 bases and J 4 bases, leaving 14 bases between the germline ends. CDR1 is MNHNS, CDR2 SASEGT, per germline. The CDR3 DNA sequence: TGTGCCAGCAGTGAAAAGAACGGGTCCCCCTATGGCTACACCTTC. This translates into CASSEKNGSPYGYTF.

The rearrangement uses TRBV3-1 and TRBJ2-2, with D unresolved. Trimming removed 5 bases at V and 7 bases at J, with 20 bases between. There are 16 residues in the CDR3. Germline loops: CDR1 LGHDT, CDR2 YNNKEL (reference sequence). The CDR3 loop is CASSSYPAPRDGELFF. CDR3 DNA: TGTGCCAGCAGCTCCTACCCCGCCCCTAGGGACGGGGAGCTGTTTTTT.

This clonotype was found many times. CDR3 sequence (DNA): TGTGCCAGCAGCTTAAGCGGGGGGCTTAACTATGGCTACACCTTC. Its translation: CASSLSGGLNYGYTF. The chain links TRBV11-3 to TRBJ1-2, with D perhaps matching TRBD1 (6 bases). Trimming pared 2 bases from V and 1 base from J, leaving 11 bases between. This CDR3 contains 15 residues. The V gene's germline CDR1 is SGHNT and CDR2 YENEEA.

This clonotype has a handful of counts. V gene TRBV5-1 combines with J gene TRBJ2-1; 13 bases agree with TRBD2. The length of the CDR3 is 19 residues. V lost 8 bases and J lost 0; bases outside the gene matches: 14. CDR1 is SGHRS and CDR2 is YFSETQ in the germline V gene. The CDR3 coding sequence is TGCGCCAGTTCTCTATCCGGGACTAGCGGGACGAGCTCCTACAATGAGCAGTTCTTC. Protein: CASSLSGTSGTSSYNEQFF.

The rearrangement links TRBV20-1 to TRBJ2-1; 9 bases match TRBD2. CDR1 is DFQATT and CDR2 is SNEGSKA in the germline V gene (reference sequence). The V gene end was trimmed by 5 bases and the J gene end by 2 bases; junction bases not matched to a gene: 4. The CDR3 spans 14 residues. The CDR3 sequence: CSAHSGRTYNEQFF. The CDR3 nucleotides are TGCAGTGCTCACAGCGGGAGGACCTACAATGAGCAGTTCTTC.

This clonotype was seen a few times. The chain links TRBV19 to TRBJ1-5; TRBD1 is a possible D gene (6 bases). The CDR3 extends over 17 amino acids. With 5 bases removed from V and 0 bases from J, the gap between germline ends came to 17 bases. CDR1 and CDR2 (germline): LNHDA, SQIVND (reference sequence). The CDR3 loop reads CASSLWTAIVSNQPQHF. CDR3 nucleotide sequence: TGTGCCAGTAGTTTATGGACAGCGATAGTTAGCAATCAGCCCCAGCATTTT.

V gene TRBV19 combines with J gene TRBJ2-1, with 9 bases identical to TRBD2. The germline gives CDR1 LNHDA, CDR2 SQIVND (reference sequence). The CDR3 consists of 13 residues. V was clipped by 8 bases and J by 7 bases; unmatched bases: 6. The DNA for the CDR3 is TGTGCCAGTCTCGGACTAGCGCCGAATGAGCAGTTCTTC. Translation gives CASLGLAPNEQFF.

In this sample, this clonotype turned up a few times. A junction end diverges from the germline sequence, so it may reflect a read error. The J gene is TRBJ1-5, the V gene TRBV4-2; D remains unclear. CDR3 length: 13 residues. Germline-derived CDR1 and CDR2 are LGHNA and YNFKEQ. The CDR3 protein is CAGSLRTDQPQHF. CDR3 nucleotide sequence: TGTGCCGGCAGCCTACGGACGGATCAGCCCCAGCATTTT.

This chain uses TRBV5-6 with TRBJ1-2, with D hard to call. The V and J ends lost 4 bases and 2 bases respectively, with 18 bases between them. This CDR3 is 16 amino acids long. Germline CDR1 and CDR2: SGHDT and YYEEEE. CDR3 residues: CASSRTGNLGNYGYTF. CDR3 nucleotide sequence: TGTGCCAGCAGCCGAACCGGGAACCTAGGGAACTATGGCTACACCTTC.

This chain uses TRBV28 with TRBJ2-7, with TRBD1 identical over 9 bases. The CDR3 extends over 13 amino acids. Trimming cost V 8 bases and J 1 base; bases outside gene matches: 3. CDR1 is MDHEN, CDR2 SYDVKM, per germline. As DNA, the CDR3 is TGTGCCAGCGGACAGGGGACTTCCTACGAGCAGTACTTC. Amino acid sequence: CASGQGTSYEQYF.

This clonotype was detected a few times. The chain employs TRBV10-3 and TRBJ1-4, with 7 bases fitting TRBD1. Germline V gene data show CDR1 as ENHRY and CDR2 as SYGVKD. Trimming cost V 0 bases and J 8 bases; bases outside gene matches: 9. The CDR3 has 16 residues. The CDR3 is CAISESRTGFREKLFF. CDR3 nucleotides: TGTGCCATCAGTGAGTCCAGGACAGGCTTCAGGGAAAAACTGTTTTTT.

CDR3: CASQRGLGEKLFF. CDR3 coding DNA: TGTGCCAGTCAAAGGGGGCTCGGTGAAAAACTGTTTTTT. The chain links TRBV27 to TRBJ1-4; TRBD1 matches 7 bases. Germline V gene lookup returns CDR1 MNHEY and CDR2 SMNVEV (reference sequence). V lost 9 bases to trimming and J lost 7 bases; unmatched junction nucleotides: 8. The CDR3 contains 13 residues.

In its sample, this clonotype was seen a few times. The CDR3 sequence is CATSRDQAVNQPQHF. In nucleotides, the CDR3 is TGTGCCACCAGCAGAGATCAGGCAGTCAATCAGCCCCAGCATTTT. The chain is built from TRBV15 and TRBJ1-5; no clear D gene. Trimming removed 0 bases from V and 3 bases from J, with 9 bases in between. CDR1 LNHNV and CDR2 YYDKDF come from the germline V gene (reference sequence). This CDR3 has 15 amino acids.

This chain links TRBV28 with TRBJ2-3, with a tentative D call TRBD2 (7 bases). The V end was cut by 8 bases, the J end by 3 bases, with 18 bases between. Per the germline V gene, CDR1 is MDHEN and CDR2 is SYDVKM. CDR3 size: 15 residues. CDR3: CASLSSGGRTDTQYF. In DNA, the CDR3 is TGTGCCAGCCTAAGTTCGGGGGGCAGGACAGATACGCAGTATTTT.

This clonotype appeared a few times. The V and J genes are TRBV7-2 and TRBJ2-1; 8 bases match TRBD2. The CDR3 loop spans 19 amino acids. Germline V CDR1 and CDR2: SGHTA, FQGNSA. V was clipped by 1 base and J by 6 bases; unmatched bases: 17. The CDR3 loop is CASSLVGTSRLASINEQFF. DNA of the CDR3: TGTGCCAGCAGCTTAGTTGGTACTTCGCGACTAGCGTCTATCAATGAGCAGTTCTTC.

This clonotype has ten or more counts. The V call is TRBV30, the J call TRBJ1-5; D unclear. Trimming stripped 3 bases from V and 2 bases from J, with 11 bases between. Germline V gene lookup returns CDR1 GTSNPN and CDR2 SVGIG (reference sequence). This CDR3 has 14 residues. In nucleotides, the CDR3 is TGTGCCTGGAGAGGGCCGGGAGGCAATCAGCCCCAGCATTTT. Translated, it gives CAWRGPGGNQPQHF. Looking up the rest from reference TRBV30 and TRBJ1-5 gives the full variable domain: SQTIHQWPATLVQPVGSPLSLECTVEGTSNPNLYWYRQAAGRGLQLLFYSVGIGQISSEVPQNLSASRPQDRQFILSSKKLLLSDSGFYLCAWRGPGGNQPQHFGDGTRLSIL.

The chain combines TRBV20-1 with TRBJ2-4; a possible D gene is TRBD1 (5 bases). CDR3 length equals 17 residues. CDR1 is DFQATT, CDR2 SNEGSKA, per germline (reference sequence). V lost 1 base and J lost 0, with 16 bases in between. CDR3 in amino acids: CSARVPGLVVAKNIQYF. The CDR3 DNA sequence: TGCAGTGCTAGAGTCCCAGGGCTGGTCGTAGCCAAAAACATTCAGTACTTC.

This clonotype has ten or more counts. The chain employs TRBV28 and TRBJ2-1; D is perhaps TRBD2 (6 bases). The germline CDR1 and CDR2 sequences are MDHEN and SYDVKM. Trimming took off 8 bases at V and 4 bases at J, with 9 bases between the two ends. CDR3 length equals 12 residues. The CDR3 is CASEGTYNEQFF. The CDR3 bases are TGTGCCAGCGAGGGGACTTACAATGAGCAGTTCTTC. Full variable domain (remainder filled in from reference TRBV28 and TRBJ2-1): DVKVTQSSRYLVKRTGEKVFLECVQDMDHENMFWYRQDPGLGLRLIYFSYDVKMKEKGDIPEGYSVSREKKERFSLILESASTNQTSMYLCASEGTYNEQFFGPGTRLTVL.

The chain is built from TRBV4-3 and TRBJ2-1; 8 bases are shared with TRBD2. Germline CDR1 reads LGHNA; CDR2 reads YSLEER. Trimming took 0 bases from V and 0 from J; bases not matched to a gene: 7. The CDR3 sequence is 18 residues long. The CDR3: CASSQDALSGISYNEQFF. In nucleotides, the CDR3 is TGCGCCAGCAGCCAAGATGCCCTTAGCGGGATCTCCTACAATGAGCAGTTCTTC.

With regard to this clonotype: This may come from a read error, since a much larger clone is one base off. The V gene is TRBV7-8, the J gene TRBJ2-1, with 7 bases lining up with TRBD1. Trimming at V came to 6 bases and at J to 9 bases, leaving 17 bases not matched to a gene. The CDR3 contains 16 residues. Germline V gene data show CDR1 as SGHVS and CDR2 as FQNEAQ. CDR3 bases: TGTGCCAGCAGTCTTTTGAGGGGCAGGGGGAACGGTGAGCAGTTCTTC. This encodes CASSLLRGRGNGEQFF.

For this clonotype: This clone may be a read error of a much larger clone one base away. Lacking the conserved final phenylalanine or tryptophan, this CDR3 likely reflects a read error. V gene TRBV12-3 or TRBV12-4 combines with J gene TRBJ2-1; 8 bases agree with TRBD2. V trimming: 4 bases; J trimming: 1 base; junction bases outside the gene matches: 9. The CDR3 loop spans 17 amino acids. As DNA, the CDR3 is TGTGCCAGCAGTTCCCATGGCCGGGAGGGGTCCTACAATGAGCAGTTCTCC. Its protein product is CASSSHGREGSYNEQFS.

The chain is built from TRBV4-2 and TRBJ2-7; TRBD2 aligns across 8 bases. CDR1 LGHNA and CDR2 YNFKEQ come from the germline V gene. This CDR3 has 14 residues. V was clipped by 4 bases and J by 3 bases; unmatched bases: 5. CDR3 residues: CASSLERESYEQYF. In DNA, the CDR3 is TGTGCCAGCAGCCTCGAGCGGGAGAGCTACGAGCAGTACTTC.

This clonotype was seen repeatedly, ten times or more. CDR3 bases: TGTGCCAGCAGTATTACCGACAGGGGAGGCACTGAAGCTTTCTTT. This gives the protein CASSITDRGGTEAFF. The genes are TRBV28 and TRBJ1-1, with 8 bases that match TRBD1. The CDR3 length is 15 residues. The V gene end was trimmed by 5 bases and the J gene end by 4 bases; junction bases not matched to a gene: 9. Germline assignment: CDR1 MDHEN and CDR2 SYDVKM.

Concerning this clonotype itself: This may come from a read error, since a much larger clone is one base off. The gene calls are TRBV7-9 and TRBJ2-2; 9 bases are a match to TRBD2. This CDR3 contains 15 residues. Germline assignment: CDR1 SEHNR and CDR2 FQNEAQ (reference sequence). Trimming took 6 bases from V and 3 from J; bases not matched to a gene: 5. Here the CDR3 reads CASSGGGADTGELFF. The CDR3 DNA reads as TGTGCCAGCAGTGGCGGGGGGGCGGACACCGGGGAGCTGTTTTTT.

This clonotype was seen at least ten times. This chain links TRBV12-3 or TRBV12-4 with TRBJ2-1; either TRBD1 or TRBD2 may fit D (5 bases each). V was pared by 1 base and J by 1 base, with 11 bases between. This CDR3 contains 16 residues. Here the CDR3 reads CASSLGGPTSYNEQFF. CDR3 coding DNA: TGTGCCAGCAGTTTAGGGGGACCAACTTCCTACAATGAGCAGTTCTTC.

DNA for the CDR3: TGCGCCAGCAGCACCAAATATAGCGGGACATCCTACGAGCAGTACTTC. It is translated as CASSTKYSGTSYEQYF. The V and J genes are TRBV5-1 and TRBJ2-7, with 8 bases identical to TRBD2. CDR1 SGHRS and CDR2 YFSETQ come from the germline V gene. This CDR3 comprises 16 residues. V dropped 4 bases and J dropped 1; count of bases not matched to a gene: 10.

The chain combines TRBV20-1 with TRBJ2-1; 8 bases align to TRBD2. Trimming removed 0 bases from V and 5 bases from J; junction bases left unmatched: 18. CDR3 length: 19 amino acids. Germline V gene data show CDR1 as DFQATT and CDR2 as SNEGSKA (reference sequence). CDR3 DNA: TGCAGTGCTAGAGATCGTCAGCGGGAGACGACGCGGGTGGACAATGAGCAGTTCTTC. Translation: CSARDRQRETTRVDNEQFF.

This clonotype was found a few times. The chain carries TRBV13 and TRBJ2-2; 14 bases are a match to TRBD2. CDR3 size: 15 residues. Germline trimming cut 5 bases from V and 7 bases from J; bases unmatched to any gene: 3. Germline V gives CDR1 PRHDT, CDR2 FYEKMQ (reference sequence). The CDR3 DNA reads as TGTGCCAGCAGCCAGGGACTAGCGGGAGACGGGGAGCTGTTTTTT. Protein product: CASSQGLAGDGELFF.

This clonotype was detected a few times. The chain links TRBV18 to TRBJ2-4; D gene unclear. This CDR3 is built from 15 residues. Germline-derived CDR1 and CDR2 are KGHSH and LQKENI. Trimming stripped 6 bases from V and 0 bases from J, with 12 bases between. CDR3 coding DNA: TGTGCCAGCTCTCCCCTTCCGGAAGCCAAAAACATTCAGTACTTC. This codes for CASSPLPEAKNIQYF.